This TCR beta chain was obtained from a study of blood T cell repertoires in COVID-19. Study summary: Sites in the United States, Italy and Spain provided acute and convalescent COVID-19 samples. Nucleic acid was either cDNA or gDNA, and it came from T cells, B-cell-depleted T cells, or PBMCs.

V was pared by 3 bases and J by 1 base, with 9 bases between. CDR1 is MRHNA, CDR2 SNTAGT, per germline. The CDR3 runs 14 residues. Ages ranged from about 18 to 89 years, with residence in approximately 23 US areas. TCRdb keeps only in-frame clones here, not all; method: immunoSEQ multiplex PCR. The table has fewer than 200,000 clones, about 83% seen once; the top ten hold about 3.6%. The TCR originated in a woman between 45 and 65 years old in a cohort exposed to, infected with or recovered from COVID-19 (not recorded which). The sequenced sample was PBMCs or T cells enriched from blood (not recorded which). The rearrangement links TRBV6-4 to TRBJ1-1; D uncertain. CDR3 sequence (DNA): TGTGCCAGCAGTGAGGGCGGGGAGAACACTGAAGCTTTCTTT. This encodes CASSEGGENTEAFF.